Listed below are T cell receptor beta chains from one sample, sequenced in a study of cytomegalovirus exposure and HLA in healthy donors. Sequencing was performed with immunoSEQ multiplex PCR; in TCRdb, only in-frame clones are kept and a portion is missing. The sample records around 80,000 clones, 85% to 95% being singletons. The material sequenced was PBMCs. The source is a woman aged 18-29 years in good health and CMV-seronegative. The CDR3 runs from the conserved cysteine through the conserved F or W.

j_gene,v_gene,CDR3aa
TRBJ1-4,TRBV10-3,CAISDWGHTNEKLFF
TRBJ2-5,TRBV7-2,CASTRTPQETQYF
TRBJ1-1,TRBV11-2,CASSSHRGRGTEAFF
TRBJ1-4,TRBV7-9,CASSDPRDSWQKLFF
TRBJ2-5,TRBV28,CASSSGQVGGETQYF
TRBJ2-5,TRBV7-8,CAGGETQYF
TRBJ1-6,TRBV19,CASSTGTGLNSPLHF
TRBJ2-3,TRBV6-1,CASRGLAGTDTQYF
TRBJ2-3,TRBV6-4,CASSDQGQVDTQYF
TRBJ2-7,TRBV6-5,CASSYSEGVDEQYF
TRBJ2-3,TRBV7-2,CASSLSPGLASGDTQYF
TRBJ1-3,TRBV18,CASSPESGINSGNTIYF
TRBJ1-2,TRBV19,CASSPGTGNGYTF
TRBJ1-5,TRBV9,CASSVGDIQQPQHF
TRBJ2-5,TRBV6-5,CASSWTSGRETQYF
TRBJ1-4,TRBV19,CASTTSGTGSEKLFF
TRBJ2-3,TRBV19,CASSTPGLAGTDTQYF
TRBJ1-2,TRBV5-8,CASSLAPTGGYYGYTF
TRBJ2-3,TRBV10-2,CASSQTSGDPTDTQYF
TRBJ2-7,TRBV2,CACNGGSYEQYF
TRBJ1-2,TRBV19,CASKRDSLLYGYTF
TRBJ1-3,TRBV7-2,CASSLAGTGFSGNTIYF
TRBJ2-5,TRBV10-3,CAIASRETQYF
TRBJ2-7,TRBV18,CASSPIGQASSYEQYF
TRBJ1-1,TRBV5-6,CASSLALGQGGTEAFF
TRBJ2-2,TRBV5-4,CASSHGLAGVMSKSGELFF
TRBJ2-1,TRBV4-3,CASSQVISGPLSYNEQFF
TRBJ2-2,TRBV6-5,CASSYYPLRRTGELFF
TRBJ2-2,TRBV11-2,CASRSGTSGGELFF
TRBJ1-5,TRBV7-2,CASSFLGVGINQPQHF
TRBJ2-2,TRBV11-2,CASSYSAGELFF
TRBJ1-5,TRBV27,CASSRRATNQPQHF
TRBJ2-3,TRBV25-1,CASSETKRPTDTQYF
TRBJ2-1,TRBV28,CASRNGLAGNNEQFF
TRBJ2-2,TRBV4-2,CASSQVTSGGGNTGELFF
TRBJ1-6,TRBV6-4,CASSEFPRPYNSPLHF
TRBJ2-2,TRBV7-9,CASSLQGAGELFF
TRBJ2-3,TRBV9,CASRAGGGGTDTQYF
TRBJ1-2,TRBV18,CASSPSPGDNGYTF
TRBJ2-5,TRBV5-6,CASSWEEGQETQYF
TRBJ2-5,TRBV6-5,CASSYISRKETQYF
TRBJ1-2,TRBV4-3,CASSQDLGQGTYGYTF
TRBJ1-1,TRBV25-1,CASTGDTEAFF
TRBJ2-3,TRBV11-2,CASSLDRPGGTDTQYF
TRBJ2-3,TRBV7-8,CASSPTGIGTDTQYF
TRBJ1-6,TRBV27,CASSLNSRVPSSPLHF
TRBJ1-4,TRBV5-1,CASSPTGQGEKLFF
TRBJ1-2,TRBV7-6,CASSFNRTGYGYTF
TRBJ2-7,TRBV7-2,CASSLRLAGGYGNYEQYF
TRBJ1-1,TRBV7-2,CASSIQGAGSTEAFF
TRBJ1-2,TRBV11-1,CASSAGDSHYGYTF